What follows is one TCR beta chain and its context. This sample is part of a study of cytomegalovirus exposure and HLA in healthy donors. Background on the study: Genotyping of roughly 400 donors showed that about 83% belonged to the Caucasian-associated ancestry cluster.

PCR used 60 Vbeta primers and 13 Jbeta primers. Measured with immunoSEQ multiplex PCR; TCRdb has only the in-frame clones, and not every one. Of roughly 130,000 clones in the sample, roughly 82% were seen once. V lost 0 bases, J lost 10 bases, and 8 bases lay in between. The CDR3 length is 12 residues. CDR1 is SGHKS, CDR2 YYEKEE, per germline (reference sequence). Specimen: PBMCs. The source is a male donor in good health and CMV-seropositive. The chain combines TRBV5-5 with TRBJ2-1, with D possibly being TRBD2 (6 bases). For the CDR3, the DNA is TGTGCCAGCAGCTTGGACCGGGGGGAGCAGTTCTTC. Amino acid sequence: CASSLDRGEQFF.